This T cell receptor (beta chain) is drawn from a study of molecular identifiers for immune sequencing clone quantification. This clonotype was picked up many times. V gave up 5 bases and J gave up 4 bases; unmatched junction bases: 3. This CDR3 comprises 15 residues. TCRdb redid the calling of the PCR reads with MiXCR, one entry per CDR3 protein. The sample has about 640,000 distinct CDR3 sequences; less than 20% are singletons. Material: naive CD8+ T cells from blood, with Jurkat cell RNA spiked in. Described subset: FACS-sorted CD8+CD4-CCR7+CD45RA+ naive T cells. This TCR derives from a human donor in good health. Some libraries in this study had Jurkat cell RNA spiked in. The V call is TRBV12-3 or TRBV12-4, the J call TRBJ2-3; 13 nucleotides align to TRBD2. Here the CDR3 reads CASSQLAGGPDTQYF. The CDR3 nucleotides are TGTGCCAGCAGTCAACTAGCGGGGGGGCCAGATACGCAGTATTTT.